This T cell receptor (beta chain) was documented in a study of glioma-infiltrating T cells after dendritic cell vaccination (dated by TCRdb to the mid-2010s). About the full investigation: The cohort comprised approximately 15 glioblastoma patients from Phase I and II dendritic cell vaccination trials, 9 newly diagnosed and 6 with recurrent disease. In glioblastoma patients vaccinated with dendritic cells, deep sequencing of TCR beta CDR3 regions served to measure the amount of tumor-infiltrating lymphocytes and to compare repertoires between tumor and blood. To make the vaccine, monocyte-derived dendritic cells were cultured for 7 to 8 days with IL-4 and GM-CSF and then pulsed overnight with autologous tumor lysate. Autologous tumor lysate-pulsed dendritic cell vaccination was administered to the patients between 2003 and 2012. Patients received three intradermal dendritic cell vaccine injections at biweekly intervals in the arm below the axilla. Survival after dendritic cell vaccination was correlated with TCR sequencing metrics, such as TIL content and the overlap between tumor and blood repertoires.

Selection of patients required sufficient residual fresh-frozen tumor tissue and over two years of available survival data. Although molecular status otherwise differed among the glioblastoma patients, no patient had an isocitrate dehydrogenase mutation. PBMC were collected before vaccination, two weeks after the third vaccination, and at tumor progression if progression occurred. The Qiagen DNeasy Blood extraction Kit was used to extract genomic DNA. General conclusions and limits of the study: The response model built on TCR overlap across three groups was characterized as speculative, with prospective validation still needed. The cohort was small and heterogeneous, few patients had complete blood and tumor sets, and even fewer had initial-recurrent tumor pairs. TCR clonality showed no direct relationship with survival, which suggests that a diverse polyclonal response may be important. After dendritic cell vaccination, a higher estimated pretreatment TIL content predicted longer time to progression and longer overall survival.

V is clipped by 0 bases and J by 3 bases, and the sequence between their germline boundaries is 13 bases long. The germline V gene encodes CDR1 SGHRS and CDR2 YFSETQ. Counted from cysteine to phenylalanine, this CDR3 has 16 amino acids. Of all the DNA, just the CDR3 is kept, 48 bases in frame from base 1. The immunoSEQ assay amplified TCRB CDR3 regions from 1.5 to 2.5 micrograms of genomic DNA, or from all available DNA when less than that amount was available. The multiplex PCR employed 60 forward primers targeting TCR V beta segments and 13 reverse primers targeting J beta segments. To estimate the number of reads per starting template, synthetic control templates were added to each sample at limiting dilution. Sequencing produced 87 bp reads on the Illumina HiSeq System. Per the authors' processing: PCR and sequencing errors were removed by a nearest neighbor algorithm that merged closely related sequences. TCR overlap was defined as the percentage of unique tumor TCR beta sequences that were also present in the same patient's peripheral blood. TCRdb obtained this table from immuneACCESS and retained in-frame rearrangements with V and J assigned. These tables miss some clones; where compared with another copy, unresolved V genes account for less than half of the shortfall, and the remainder is unexplained. V and J calls and clone size follow that table, whereas D and trimming were derived from the DNA. The sample table shows around 90,000 clones, and roughly 83% are seen once. Approximately 5.9% of the sample is held by the ten biggest clonotypes.

On this clone: Its antigen remains unidentified. There are no base qualities to consult, and no much larger clone falls within one base.

Recombination connected TRBV5-1 to TRBJ1-3; TRBD1 is a weak D gene call, 6 bases matching. The source is a human donor with glioblastoma. Sequenced here: blood, sampled before dendritic cell vaccination. The nucleotide sequence is given as TGCGCCAGCAGCTTGGACGGCGACAGGAGTGGAAACACCATATATTTT. Translated, this is CASSLDGDRSGNTIYF.